The sequence of this T cell receptor beta chain was determined in a study of blood T cell repertoires in COVID-19. Across under 25 US areas, participants ranged in age from about 18 to 90 years. The protocol was immunoSEQ multiplex PCR, while the TCRdb copy is restricted to in-frame clones and leaves out a portion. The sample contains around 380,000 clones, about 89% of which appear only once. In germline, CDR1 is MNHEY, CDR2 SVGAGI. The length of the CDR3 is 15 residues. V gave up 0 bases and J gave up 6 bases; unmatched junction bases: 5. This TCR was sampled from a man younger than 40 who had recovered from COVID-19. Input material: PBMCs or T cells enriched from blood (not recorded which). V gene TRBV6-5 combines with J gene TRBJ2-1, with 7 positions matching TRBD1. CDR3 amino acids: CASSYSWAGGNEQFF. The CDR3 coding sequence is TGTGCCAGCAGTTACTCCTGGGCAGGGGGCAATGAGCAGTTCTTC.